This T cell receptor (beta chain) comes out of a study of blood T cell repertoires in COVID-19 (dated by TCRdb to 2020 to 2021). For context, the study as a whole: The collaborator samples originated in the United States, Italy and Spain and spanned the acute and convalescent phases of COVID-19. The material from the prospective study consisted of cDNA or gDNA derived from T cells, B-cell-depleted T cells, or PBMCs. The dataset comprised deeply sampled blood TCRbeta repertoires from subjects exposed to, actively infected with, or recovered from COVID-19. Where available, HLA class I and class II types were taken from metadata supplied by the sample provider and were not determined by assay-based typing. The repertoires were made available in a free public database intended to serve as a resource for research on the immune response to SARS-CoV-2. Samples were obtained from the ongoing ImmuneRACE study (first 160 participants) and from over 1,000 subjects provided by 6 global collaborators. A de-identified subject ID, COVID-19 status, age in years and sex were almost always included in the sample metadata.

Whole blood was collected in K2EDTA tubes by collaborating institutions according to the institutions' own protocols. For TCRbeta analysis, collaborators shipped samples in one of three forms: frozen whole blood, isolated PBMCs, or DNA extracted from either of those sample types. As for this clone: Its antigen target is currently unknown. Within one base of it there is no much larger clone, and no base qualities were kept.

The paper's findings and limits, for the study overall: Clinical and demographic metadata were provided uncurated, with the amount varying by source and participant.

From the cysteine through the phenylalanine, the CDR3 covers 15 amino acids. Only the CDR3 part of the read is kept: 45 bases, read in frame from the first base. In the germline V gene, CDR1 corresponds to SQVTM and CDR2 to ANQGSEA. Trimming takes 6 bases from V and 8 bases from J, and the germline ends sit 23 bases apart. TCRbeta CDR3 regions were amplified from genomic DNA by means of the immunoSEQ Assay, a bias-controlled multiplex PCR. In the paper's pipeline: Nucleated cell counts per sample were estimated from amplification of reference gene primers within the assay. Sequence reads were collapsed and filtered to measure the absolute abundance of every unique TCRbeta CDR3 rearrangement. Productive Simpson clonality was computed per sample as the square root of Simpson's diversity index over productive rearrangements. Held by TCRdb, this immuneACCESS table contains in-frame sequences only and omits some clones. Under half of the omission traces to an unresolved V gene where checked; the cause of the rest is unknown. V, J and clone size reflect that table, while D and trimming were determined from the DNA. Across this sample there are some 190,000 clones, with approximately 84% seen only once. The top ten hold roughly 5.3% of the sample.

The sequencing input was peripheral blood. The chain joins TRBV29-1 to TRBJ2-1; the D gene is perhaps TRBD2, from 6 matching bases. This sequence originates from an older woman with active or convalescent COVID-19. This receptor carries the CDR3 CSVARSRGRGDEQFF. Read as DNA, the sequence is TGCAGCGTGGCGAGATCGCGGGGCCGAGGGGATGAGCAGTTCTTC.